Following are 8 T cell receptor beta chains from one sample sequenced in a study of molecular identifiers for immune sequencing clone quantification. A single record per CDR3 protein comes from TCRdb applying MiXCR to the PCR reads. The table has under 600,000 distinct CDR3 sequences, about 26% seen once; the top ten hold around 0.76%. What was sequenced was naive CD8+ T cells from blood, with Jurkat cell RNA spiked in. Subset described: FACS-sorted CD8+CD4-CCR7+CD45RA+ naive T cells. These TCRs come from a human donor in good health. Some libraries in this study had Jurkat cell RNA spiked in.

This clonotype was found a few times. The germline gene is not matched at one end of the junction; a read error may be the cause. This chain links TRBV29-1 with TRBJ2-7; no clear D. Germline V gene lookup returns CDR1 SQVTM and CDR2 ANQGSEA. The CDR3 totals 12 residues. Written as DNA, the CDR3 is TGCAGCGTTGATGGCGACTCCCACGAGCAGTACTTC. Protein: CSVDGDSHEQYF.

A few counts support this clonotype. This chain uses TRBV12-3 or TRBV12-4 with TRBJ1-1; TRBD1 might be the D (6 bases). The CDR3 length is 15 residues. V lost 3 bases and J lost 4, with 15 bases in between. This CDR3 reads CASSFSRGLGTEAFF. CDR3 sequence (DNA): TGTGCCAGCAGTTTTAGTAGGGGGTTGGGCACTGAAGCTTTCTTT.

This clonotype was detected only a few times. J is TRBJ2-1 and V is TRBV28; D is unresolved. The CDR3 has 17 amino acids. Trimming took 2 bases from V and 0 from J, leaving 14 bases between them. Germline loops: CDR1 MDHEN, CDR2 SYDVKM. The CDR3 DNA reads as TGTGCCAGCAGTTTAAGTCTCGGGCCCGACTCCTACAATGAGCAGTTCTTC. Protein product: CASSLSLGPDSYNEQFF.

This clonotype was found a few times. J is TRBJ2-1 and V is TRBV4-1; D is unresolved. The V gene's germline CDR1 is MGHRA and CDR2 YSYEKL. This CDR3 is 15 amino acids long. Trimming took 0 bases from V and 4 from J, leaving 10 bases between them. The CDR3 coding sequence is TGCGCCAGCAGCCAAGAACCGATATCTTACAATGAGCAGTTCTTC. Its translation is CASSQEPISYNEQFF.

At least ten counts were recorded for this clonotype. The chain employs TRBV28 and TRBJ2-5; no clear D gene. The CDR3 is 13 residues long. CDR1 and CDR2 from the germline V gene are MDHEN and SYDVKM. V dropped 5 bases and J dropped 3 bases, with 10 bases sitting between them. The CDR3 DNA follows: TGTGCCAGCAGTGACATCCTGGAAGAGACCCAGTACTTC. It specifies CASSDILEETQYF.

For this clonotype: The junction differs from germline at one of its ends, possibly a read error. The chain carries TRBV4-3 and TRBJ2-7; TRBD1 matches 9 bases. This CDR3 is built from 15 residues. Per germline, CDR1 LGHNA and CDR2 YSLEER. For the CDR3, the DNA is TGCGCCAGCAGCCTCGACGGGGACAGGGACTACGAGCAGTCCTTC. Translated, it gives CASSLDGDRDYEQSF.

This clonotype was observed many times. V usage is TRBV6-5 and J usage is TRBJ2-7; D uncertain. V lost 2 bases and J lost 3, with 14 bases in between. Germline loops: CDR1 MNHEY, CDR2 SVGAGI. This CDR3 spans 15 amino acids. The CDR3 sequence: CASSYQSTPGYEQYF. In nucleotides, the CDR3 is TGTGCCAGCAGTTACCAGTCTACCCCCGGCTACGAGCAGTACTTC.

This clonotype was found a few times. The chain carries TRBV27 and TRBJ1-5; the match to TRBD1 covers 7 bases. This CDR3 is built from 17 residues. Germline values: CDR1 MNHEY, CDR2 SMNVEV (reference sequence). J gave up 0 bases and V 0 bases, and 5 bases lay outside the gene matches. CDR3 DNA: TGTGCCAGCAGTTTATCCGCCCCAGGGGGTAGCAATCAGCCCCAGCATTTT. It encodes CASSLSAPGGSNQPQHF.